The 20 T cell receptor beta chains below were found in one sample sequenced in a study of T-cell memory formation after mild COVID-19. MiXCR, run by TCRdb on the 5' RACE reads, gives a single entry per CDR3 protein. The table records about 190,000 distinct CDR3 sequences, roughly a fifth of them present only once. Input material: PBMCs or a T cell subset sorted from them (not recorded which). These receptors came from an adult woman who had mild COVID-19 (a few samples of this study predate the infection). Cell type and time point are not known.

This clonotype has more than one count but fewer than ten. The J gene is TRBJ2-4, the V gene TRBV5-1; D perhaps matches TRBD2 (5 bases). The germline V and J ends were trimmed by 0 bases and 5 bases, with 12 bases remaining between them. CDR1 SGHRS and CDR2 YFSETQ come from the germline V gene. The CDR3 covers 15 residues. The CDR3 loop reads CASSLGKGEENIQYF. Written as DNA, the CDR3 is TGCGCCAGCAGCTTGGGGAAGGGAGAGGAAAACATTCAGTACTTC.

Many counts were recorded for this clonotype. The chain has TRBV7-9 and TRBJ2-7, with D perhaps matching TRBD1 or TRBD2 (5 bases each). Per the germline V gene, CDR1 is SEHNR and CDR2 is FQNEAQ (reference sequence). This CDR3 has 12 residues. Between the trimmed V and J ends, which lost 4 bases and 6 bases, there was a span of 10 bases. This chain's CDR3 is CASSSWGREQYF. The CDR3 DNA is TGTGCCAGCAGCTCTTGGGGACGCGAGCAGTACTTC.

This clonotype has a handful of counts. The J gene is TRBJ2-3, the V gene TRBV11-2; TRBD1 is a possible D gene (6 bases). This CDR3 contains 14 residues. Germline lookup yields CDR1 SGHAT and CDR2 FQNNGV. Trimming cost V 1 base and J 4 bases, with 9 bases left between them. CDR3 loop: CASSLGSGADTQYF. In nucleotides, the CDR3 is TGTGCCAGCAGCTTAGGTTCAGGGGCAGATACGCAGTATTTT. Supplemented by reference TRBV11-2 and TRBJ2-3, the full variable domain reads EAGVAQSPRYKIIEKRQSVAFWCNPISGHATLYWYQQILGQGPKLLIQFQNNGVVDDSQLPKDRFSAERLKGVDSTLKIQPAKLEDSAVYLCASSLGSGADTQYFGPGTRLTVL.

The chain is built from TRBV29-1 and TRBJ2-7, with 11 bases fitting TRBD2. Germline CDR1 SQVTM, CDR2 ANQGSEA. The CDR3 runs 14 residues. The V gene end was trimmed by 6 bases and the J gene end by 2 bases; junction bases not matched to a gene: 6. In nucleotides, the CDR3 is TGCAGCGTGGGACTAGCGGACCTAGCCTACGAGCAGTACTTC. It encodes CSVGLADLAYEQYF.

The V call is TRBV7-6, the J call TRBJ1-1; D unclear. V was trimmed by 5 bases and J by 1 base, leaving 17 bases between them. The CDR3 covers 16 residues. Germline CDR1 SGHVS, CDR2 FNYEAQ. CDR3: CASSPGQRATNTEAFF. The CDR3, as DNA: TGTGCCAGCAGCCCTGGGCAGCGGGCAACGAACACTGAAGCTTTCTTT.

J is TRBJ2-1 and V is TRBV29-1, with D unresolved. In germline, CDR1 is SQVTM, CDR2 ANQGSEA. Deletions cut 0 bases from V and 13 bases from J, with 13 bases between. The CDR3 is 12 amino acids. The CDR3 loop is CSVEDNTETQFF. The CDR3 region has the DNA TGCAGCGTTGAAGATAACACAGAAACACAGTTCTTC.

A few counts support this clonotype. This chain uses TRBV7-3 with TRBJ2-6, with 9 nucleotides matching TRBD1. The CDR3 covers 19 residues. The germline V gene encodes CDR1 SGHTA and CDR2 FQGTGA. V trimming: 1 base; J trimming: 4 bases; junction bases outside the gene matches: 11. In DNA, the CDR3 is TGTGCCAGCAGCTTAAGCGGGACAGGGCTCTTGAGAGGGGCCAACGTCCTGACTTTC. This encodes CASSLSGTGLLRGANVLTF.

This clonotype turned up a few times. The chain is built from TRBV6-6 and TRBJ2-5, with TRBD2 matching over 12 bases. V lost 5 bases to trimming and J lost 5 bases; unmatched junction nucleotides: 9. The CDR3 has 16 residues. Germline V lookup: CDR1 MNHNY, CDR2 SVGAGI (reference sequence). CDR3 protein: CASSPRTSGVTETQYF. CDR3 bases: TGTGCCAGCAGTCCCCGGACTAGCGGGGTTACGGAGACCCAGTACTTC.

This clonotype showed up just a few times. The chain has TRBV12-3 or TRBV12-4 and TRBJ2-6; TRBD1 is a possible D gene (5 bases). This CDR3 has 16 amino acids. V dropped 4 bases and J dropped 0 bases, with 10 bases sitting between them. CDR3 DNA: TGTGCCAGCAGTTCAGGGTTTGCCTCTGGGGCCAACGTCCTGACTTTC. Amino acids: CASSSGFASGANVLTF.

V usage is TRBV5-1 and J usage is TRBJ2-7; D gene ambiguous. The CDR3 runs 12 residues. The germline V gene encodes CDR1 SGHRS and CDR2 YFSETQ. Trimming took 5 bases from V and 3 from J, leaving 9 bases between them. In DNA form, the CDR3 reads TGCGCCAGCAGGCAGAACAACTACGAGCAGTACTTC. Translation gives CASRQNNYEQYF.

The CDR3 sequence is CASSLGHHLPQETQYF. The CDR3 DNA sequence: TGTGCCAGCAGCTTAGGGCACCACCTCCCCCAAGAGACCCAGTACTTC. The chain is built from TRBV11-2 and TRBJ2-5; no clear D. The CDR3 is 16 amino acids. CDR1 is SGHAT, CDR2 FQNNGV, per germline. V gave up 1 base and J gave up 1 base, with 13 bases separating them.

In this sample, this clonotype turned up a few times. The chain carries TRBV7-9 and TRBJ1-2; 7 bases are shared with TRBD1. This CDR3 contains 14 residues. In germline, CDR1 is SEHNR, CDR2 FQNEAQ (reference sequence). The junction had 3 bases not matched to a gene; V was cut back by 0 bases and J by 5 bases. DNA for the CDR3: TGTGCCAGCAGCTTAGCGGGGGACAGTTATGGCTACACCTTC. This encodes CASSLAGDSYGYTF.

The chain couples TRBV10-3 to TRBJ1-2; D perhaps matches TRBD1 (6 bases). V lost 3 bases, J lost 2 bases, and 13 bases lay in between. The CDR3 sequence is 15 residues long. Germline CDR1 reads ENHRY; CDR2 reads SYGVKD. CDR3 region: CAISDPDGGNYGYTF. The CDR3 DNA reads TGTGCCATCAGTGACCCCGACGGGGGCAACTATGGCTACACCTTC.

J is TRBJ2-7 and V is TRBV9; D tentatively fits TRBD1 or TRBD2 (5 bases each). Germline V gene sequence: CDR1 SGDLS, CDR2 YYNGEE. Trimming removed 4 bases at V and 2 bases at J, with 19 bases between. There are 16 residues in the CDR3. DNA for the CDR3: TGTGCCAGCAGCTTGGACGGGGACGGACGACCCTACGAGCAGTACTTC. Amino acid sequence: CASSLDGDGRPYEQYF.

The genes are TRBV6-2 or TRBV6-3 and TRBJ2-1, with a tentative D call TRBD2 (5 bases). The CDR3 is 14 amino acids. Germline loops: CDR1 MNHEY, CDR2 SVGEGT. With 2 bases removed from V and 7 bases from J, the gap between germline ends came to 12 bases. CDR3 protein: CASSYTSRRNEQFF. CDR3 DNA sequence: TGTGCCAGCAGTTACACCTCAAGGAGGAATGAGCAGTTCTTC.

This clonotype has more than one count but fewer than ten. The chain uses TRBV12-3 or TRBV12-4 and TRBJ2-7; unclear D gene. This CDR3 spans 14 amino acids. The V end was cut by 5 bases, the J end by 0 bases, with 11 bases between. The DNA of the CDR3 is TGTGCCAGCAGTCAGGCGGAAAGCTCCTACGAGCAGTACTTC. This gives the protein CASSQAESSYEQYF.

This clonotype was seen only a few times. The chain recombines TRBV19 with TRBJ1-5; the D gene is possibly TRBD1 (5 bases). Trimming pared 4 bases from V and 6 bases from J, leaving 22 bases between. Germline CDR1 reads LNHDA; CDR2 reads SQIVND (reference sequence). The CDR3 has 17 amino acids. This CDR3 reads CASSTILGTPGSQPQHF. The DNA of the CDR3 is TGTGCCAGTAGTACAATATTGGGGACCCCTGGCAGTCAGCCCCAGCATTTT.

There are a few counts of this clonotype. The rearrangement joins TRBV4-2 to TRBJ2-1; 10 nucleotides line up with TRBD2. Per germline, CDR1 LGHNA and CDR2 YNFKEQ. The V and J ends lost 0 bases and 12 bases, in that order; junction bases with no gene match: 11. The CDR3 loop spans 16 amino acids. CDR3 DNA: TGTGCCAGCAGCCAAGAGTATTCGCTAGCGGGAGTATGGCAGTTCTTC. As protein: CASSQEYSLAGVWQFF.

In its sample, this clonotype was seen many times. The chain is built from TRBV7-9 and TRBJ2-7; D not resolved. CDR3 size: 13 residues. Germline assignment: CDR1 SEHNR and CDR2 FQNEAQ (reference sequence). The ends were cut back, 3 bases at V and 2 bases at J, with 8 bases in the middle. The CDR3 DNA sequence: TGTGCCAGCAGCTTTAGCTTTACCTACGAGCAGTACTTC. This encodes CASSFSFTYEQYF.

The V and J genes are TRBV24-1 and TRBJ1-1, with D maybe TRBD1 (6 bases). The germline gives CDR1 KGHDR, CDR2 SFDVKD. The CDR3 length is 19 residues. Trimming stripped 1 base from V and 2 bases from J, with 22 bases between. The CDR3 region is CATSDFFGRGATLNTEAFF. In nucleotides, the CDR3 is TGTGCCACCAGTGATTTCTTTGGAAGGGGGGCCACTCTAAACACTGAAGCTTTCTTT.